These T cell receptor beta chains were read from a single sample in a study of read filtering for tumor transcriptome and immune sequencing. Each CDR3 protein gets one entry after TCRdb re-called the reads with MiXCR. The data show 60,000 to 80,000 distinct CDR3 sequences, with roughly 14% seen just once and around 45% held by the top ten. What was sequenced was a population of CD138-negative cells sorted from bone marrow. All receptors come from a donor at least 40 years old with multiple myeloma. Both conserved end residues are part of each CDR3. D genes are given only for firm matches. Clone size, where shown, is once, few, many, or a class for clones that have expanded.

v_gene	d_gene	j_gene	abundance	CDR3nt	CDR3aa
TRBV6-5	TRBD2	TRBJ2-3	many	TGTGCCAGCAGTCTGAGGAGGGCGGGAGTAACAGATACGCAGTATTTT	CASSLRRAGVTDTQYF
TRBV5-1	TRBD2	TRBJ2-7	many	TGCGCCAGCAGCCCTAGCGGGACTTCCTACGAGCAGTACTTC	CASSPSGTSYEQYF
TRBV29-1	.	TRBJ1-1	many	TGCAGCGTTGAAGATCGGGGTTCCGCTGAAGCTTTCTTT	CSVEDRGSAEAFF
TRBV19	TRBD2	TRBJ2-7	few	TGTGCCAGTAGTCCCAGGGCTAGCGGCCTCTACGAGCAGTACTTC	CASSPRASGLYEQYF
TRBV29-1	TRBD1	TRBJ2-7	many	TGCAGCGTTGAACCCTTAGACAGGGACGAGTACGAGCAGTACTTC	CSVEPLDRDEYEQYF
TRBV4-1	TRBD1	TRBJ1-5	many	TGCGCCAGCAGCCAAGGGGGGACAGGGGATCAGCCCCAGCATTTT	CASSQGGTGDQPQHF
TRBV4-2	TRBD2	TRBJ2-7	many	TGTGCCAGCAGCCAAGGACTAGCGGGACCATCGGGGTCCTACGAGCAGTACTTC	CASSQGLAGPSGSYEQYF
TRBV7-3	TRBD2	TRBJ2-5	few	TGTGCCAGCAGCTTATCGGGACTAGCGGGAGTCCAAGAGACCCAGTACTTC	CASSLSGLAGVQETQYF
TRBV20-1	TRBD2	TRBJ2-2	many	TGCAGTGGGGGACTAGCGGGTTCCGGGGAGCTGTTTTTT	CSGGLAGSGELFF
TRBV29-1	.	TRBJ1-1	medium-sized	TGCAGCGTTGGGGTTGGGATGAACACTGAAGCTTTCTTT	CSVGVGMNTEAFF
TRBV30	.	TRBJ2-5	.	TGTGCCTGGGATTTTCAACTTCAAGAGACCCAGTACTTC	CAWDFQLQETQYF
TRBV4-1	.	TRBJ1-4	.	TGCGCCAGCAGCCAAGAAAGCGGGGGGCCTTCGGAAAAACTGTTTTTT	CASSQESGGPSEKLFF
TRBV29-1	TRBD1	TRBJ2-5	many	TGCAGCGTTGAAGGTTCTAGACAGGGACAAGAGACCCAGTACTTC	CSVEGSRQGQETQYF
TRBV20-1	.	TRBJ1-1	.	TGCAGTGCTAGAGAGGGACAAAGAGCTGAAGCTTTCTTT	CSAREGQRAEAFF
TRBV10-3	.	TRBJ2-1	many	TGTGCCAGAGCCGAGAGGCCTGACAATGAGCAGTTCTTC	CARAERPDNEQFF
TRBV19	.	TRBJ2-6	many	TGTGCCAGTAGATGGGGGAGGTCTGGGGCCAACGTCCTGACTTTC	CASRWGRSGANVLTF
TRBV11-3	.	TRBJ2-3	.	TGTGCCAGCAGCCCGCTTTGGGGGAGGAACACAGATACGCAGTATTTT	CASSPLWGRNTDTQYF
TRBV2	.	TRBJ2-1	many	TGTGCCAGCAGTGAAGCGGGAAGAAAATACAATGAGCAGTTCTTC	CASSEAGRKYNEQFF
TRBV5-1	.	TRBJ1-1	many	TGCGCCAGCAGCCCGGATCTGGGAACTGAAGCTTTCTTT	CASSPDLGTEAFF
TRBV29-1	.	TRBJ2-2	many	TGCAGCGTTGAAGATCCGAACACCGGGGAGCTGTTTTTT	CSVEDPNTGELFF
TRBV12-3/TRBV12-4	.	TRBJ1-6	.	TGTGCCAGCAGTTTCGAGCGGACATGGTCCCCTTCACCCCTCCACTTT	CASSFERTWSPSPLHF
TRBV6-5	.	TRBJ2-7	many	TGTGCCAGCAGCCAGGGGGGGGTCGCCGACGAGCAGTACTTC	CASSQGGVADEQYF
TRBV5-6	TRBD2	TRBJ2-2	many	TGTGCCAGCAGCTTTCTGGGTAGCGGGAGAGACGGGGAGCTGTTTTTT	CASSFLGSGRDGELFF
TRBV7-8	TRBD2	TRBJ2-3	many	TGTGCCAGCAGCTTTCCGCAGGGACTAGCGACCACAGATACGCAGTATTTT	CASSFPQGLATTDTQYF
TRBV5-1	TRBD1	TRBJ2-1	many	TGCGCCAGCAGCGCGGGCCCCTCCGGGACAGGACGCTACAATGAGCAGTTCTTC	CASSAGPSGTGRYNEQFF
TRBV7-9	.	TRBJ2-1	.	TGTGCCAGCAGCTCCCGGGACTTCTACAATGAGCAGTTCTTC	CASSSRDFYNEQFF
TRBV5-1	.	TRBJ2-3	many	TGCGCCAGCAGCTTGGAAGATCGCACAGATACGCAGTATTTT	CASSLEDRTDTQYF
TRBV20-1	TRBD1	TRBJ2-3	many	TGCAGTGCTGGGGGACCGACAGGGGGCCGAGATACGCAGTATTTT	CSAGGPTGGRDTQYF
TRBV5-5	TRBD2	TRBJ2-3	.	TGTGCCAGCAGCTTGAAAGGCGCGGGCGGCCTAGCGGGGTTCACAGATACGCAGTATTTT	CASSLKGAGGLAGFTDTQYF
TRBV13	TRBD1	TRBJ2-7	few	TGTGCCAGCAGCTCTTCAGGGGGACAGCACCCAGGGTACGAGCAGTACTTC	CASSSSGGQHPGYEQYF
TRBV29-1	.	TRBJ2-1	few	TGCAGCGTTGAAGACGTCTCGGATTTATACAATGAGCAGTTCTTC	CSVEDVSDLYNEQFF
TRBV19	.	TRBJ2-3	few	TGTGCCAGTAGTATTCAAATCGGACCCACAGATACGCAGTATTTT	CASSIQIGPTDTQYF
TRBV28	.	TRBJ1-5	many	TGTGCCAGCAGTTTCGAATTCGGGTCGAGCAATCAGCCCCAGCATTTT	CASSFEFGSSNQPQHF
TRBV7-2	.	TRBJ2-7	.	TGTGCCAGCAGCTTAGACGACCGCCCCTACTTC	CASSLDDRPYF
TRBV18	.	TRBJ1-5	many	TGTGCCAGCTCACCGGGGGGAGGCAATCAGCCCCAGCATTTT	CASSPGGGNQPQHF
TRBV10-3	TRBD1	TRBJ2-7	many	TGTGCCATCTCTGCCGACGAGGGACAGGGTTGGTACGAGCAGTACTTC	CAISADEGQGWYEQYF
TRBV20-1	TRBD1	TRBJ2-7	few	TGCAGTGCGAGAAGCGGACAGGGGGCCCCCAACGAGCAGTACTTC	CSARSGQGAPNEQYF